The sequence of this T cell receptor (beta chain) was determined in a study of monozygotic twins with inflammatory bowel disease. Findings of the study overall: Twins with IBD had fewer clonotypes in common with others than healthy twins, particularly during disease activity.

Germline V gene sequence: CDR1 SGHNT, CDR2 YYREEE (reference sequence). There are 16 residues in the CDR3. Of note for this clonotype: Its antigen is currently unknown.

Following a re-call of the 5' RACE reads, TCRdb has one entry per CDR3 protein and lacks DNA. Its table lists 110,000 to 150,000 distinct CDR3 sequences. The genes are TRBV5-4 and TRBJ1-1; absent DNA, TCRdb's TRBD1 call cannot be checked. Material for sequencing was blood. This receptor was identified in a human donor with ulcerative colitis or Crohn's disease, or a healthy co-twin of an affected twin (not recorded which). The CDR3 sequence is CASSPGMDLIFTEAFF. The entire variable domain, with the rest obtained from reference TRBV5-4 and TRBJ1-1, is as follows: ETGVTQSPTHLIKTRGQQVTLRCSSQSGHNTVSWYQQALGQGPQFIFQYYREEENGRGNFPPRFSGLQFPNYSSELNVNALELDDSALYLCASSPGMDLIFTEAFFGQGTRLTVV.